This TCR beta chain comes out of a study of control samples from healthy donors and cancer patients. This table comes from immunoSEQ multiplex PCR, and its TCRdb copy is limited to in-frame clones, with some not included. The sample records 90,000 or so clones, about 85% being singletons. Germline values: CDR1 SEHNR, CDR2 FQNEAQ (reference sequence). The CDR3 totals 15 residues. The J segment lost 0 bases and the V segment lost 5 bases, leaving 5 bases of the junction unmatched. V gene TRBV7-9 combines with J gene TRBJ1-1, with 8 positions matching TRBD1. The sample taken for sequencing was blood. This TCR was recovered from a woman in her 70s in good health. CDR3 nucleotides: TGTGCCAGCAGCCCACCGACAGGGGTGAACACTGAAGCTTTCTTT. It specifies CASSPPTGVNTEAFF.